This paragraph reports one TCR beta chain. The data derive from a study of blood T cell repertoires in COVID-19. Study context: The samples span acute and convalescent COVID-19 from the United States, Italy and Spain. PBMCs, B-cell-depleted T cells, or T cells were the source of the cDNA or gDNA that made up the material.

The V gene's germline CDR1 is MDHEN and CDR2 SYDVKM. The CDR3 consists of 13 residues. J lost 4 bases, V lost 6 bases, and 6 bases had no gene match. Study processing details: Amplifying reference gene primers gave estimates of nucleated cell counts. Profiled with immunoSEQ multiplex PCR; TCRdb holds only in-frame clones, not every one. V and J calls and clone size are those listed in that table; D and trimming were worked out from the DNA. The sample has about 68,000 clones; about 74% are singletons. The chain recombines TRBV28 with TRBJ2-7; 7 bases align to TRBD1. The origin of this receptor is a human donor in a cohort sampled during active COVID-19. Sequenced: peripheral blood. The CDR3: CASRRDSMYEQYF. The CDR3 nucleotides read TGTGCCAGCAGAAGGGACAGTATGTACGAGCAGTACTTC.